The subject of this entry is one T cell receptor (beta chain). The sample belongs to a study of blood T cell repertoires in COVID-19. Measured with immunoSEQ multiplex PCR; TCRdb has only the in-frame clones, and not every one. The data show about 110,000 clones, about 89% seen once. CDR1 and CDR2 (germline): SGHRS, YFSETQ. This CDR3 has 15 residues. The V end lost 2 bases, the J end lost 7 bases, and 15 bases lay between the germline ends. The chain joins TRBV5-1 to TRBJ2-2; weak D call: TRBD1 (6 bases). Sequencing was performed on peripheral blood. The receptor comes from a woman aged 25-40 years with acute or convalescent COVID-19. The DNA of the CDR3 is TGCGCCAGCAGCTTAGCACAGCCCAGGGGCGGGGAGCTGTTTTTT. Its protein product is CASSLAQPRGGELFF.